Shown below are 12 T cell receptor beta chains from a single sample sequenced in a study of human T cells and chemical hapten exposure (dated by TCRdb to 2020 to 2022). The sample's time point label, decoded: patch test 1, 2 weeks after DPC sensitization. The treatment or condition label for this specimen denotes: therapeutic diphenylcyclopropenone sensitization with weekly scalp DPC. Libraries were constructed by RACE. Sequencing relied on a NextSeq 500. TCRdb trimmed public reads at Q25 via fastp, called clones via MiXCR and kept in-frame beta chains. All rows with the same CDR3 protein become a single entry with the most common DNA and genes. This sample lists around 71,000 distinct CDR3 sequences; around 9.8% were detected once. Together, the top ten hold 2.5% to 3.5% of the sample. The sample consisted of whole blood, taken in connection with sensitization to the hapten diphenylcyclopropenone (DPC). The source of these receptors is a woman aged 40 to 50 with alopecia areata. Some clones in this sample may be carry-over from other donors' samples.

V gene TRBV18 combines with J gene TRBJ1-2; weak D call: TRBD1 (5 bases). V lost 2 bases, J lost 8 bases, and 12 bases lay in between. This CDR3 contains 13 residues. The V gene's germline CDR1 is KGHSH and CDR2 LQKENI. The CDR3 sequence: CASSPAGFTGYTF. CDR3 DNA: TGTGCCAGCTCACCAGCAGGGTTCACGGGCTACACCTTC.

The rearrangement uses TRBV12-3 or TRBV12-4 and TRBJ2-7; D possibly corresponds to TRBD2 (6 bases). CDR3 size: 13 residues. V lost 4 bases, J lost 3 bases, and 10 bases lay in between. In nucleotides, the CDR3 is TGTGCCAGCAGTTCCCTAGCGAGCTACGAGCAGTACTTC. Encoded protein: CASSSLASYEQYF.

The genes are TRBV7-9 and TRBJ2-7, with D tentatively TRBD2 (5 bases). This CDR3 contains 14 residues. Germline CDR1 and CDR2: SEHNR and FQNEAQ (reference sequence). The ends were cut back, 2 bases at V and 2 bases at J, with 10 bases in the middle. CDR3 amino acids: CASSLSGNAYEQYF. As DNA, the CDR3 is TGTGCCAGCAGCTTATCGGGAAACGCCTACGAGCAGTACTTC.

This clonotype was observed at least ten times. This rearrangement joins TRBV4-3 to TRBJ2-3, with D possibly being TRBD2 (7 bases). This CDR3 is built from 16 residues. Germline lookup yields CDR1 LGHNA and CDR2 YSLEER. V was clipped by 1 base and J by 5 bases, with 16 bases between them. CDR3 nucleotides: TGCGCCAGCAGCCAAGTGGCGGGGGCCGTGGGAGATACGCAGTATTTT. This translates into CASSQVAGAVGDTQYF.

The chain combines TRBV7-2 with TRBJ1-2, with 7 bases aligning to TRBD1. Germline values: CDR1 SGHTA, CDR2 FQGNSA. The CDR3 length is 16 residues. J gave up 2 bases and V 4 bases, and 10 bases lay outside the gene matches. CDR3 residues: CASSSRQGPSNYGYTF. The CDR3 nucleotides are TGTGCCAGCAGCTCCAGACAGGGACCCTCGAACTATGGCTACACCTTC.

This clonotype appeared many times. The CDR3 DNA reads TGTGCCAGCAGCTCGGGACAGGGGGCGGTAAATACGCAGTATTTT. Amino acids: CASSSGQGAVNTQYF. The J gene is TRBJ2-3, the V gene TRBV7-2, with 12 nucleotides matching TRBD1. This CDR3 comprises 15 residues. After removal of 4 bases from V and 7 bases from J, the junction contained 6 bases not matched to a gene. CDR1 and CDR2 from the germline V gene are SGHTA and FQGNSA.

V gene TRBV11-2 combines with J gene TRBJ2-3, with no clear D. This CDR3 contains 13 residues. Germline CDR1 SGHAT, CDR2 FQNNGV. V lost 3 bases and J lost 2, with 6 bases in between. As DNA, the CDR3 is TGTGCCAGCAGCTTCTATACCACAGATACGCAGTATTTT. Its translation is CASSFYTTDTQYF.

Regarding this clonotype: This clone may be a read error of a much larger clone one base away. The V gene is TRBV7-9, the J gene TRBJ2-7; 8 positions match TRBD1. Per the germline V gene, CDR1 is SEHNR and CDR2 is FQNEAQ (reference sequence). The CDR3 covers 13 residues. The DNA for the CDR3 is TGTGTCAGCAGCTTAGCCGGACAGGGAAGACAGTACTTC. It translates to CVSSLAGQGRQYF.

This clonotype was seen repeatedly, ten times or more. This chain joins TRBV3-1 and TRBJ1-6, with D hard to call. V lost 4 bases and J lost 14, with 12 bases in between. CDR1 LGHDT and CDR2 YNNKEL come from the germline V gene (reference sequence). This CDR3 is 12 amino acids long. CDR3 in amino acids: CASSPTLGTLHF. The CDR3 DNA reads TGTGCCAGCAGCCCAACTCTGGGGACCCTCCACTTT.

This clonotype was seen repeatedly, ten times or more. The gene calls are TRBV29-1 and TRBJ2-6; tentative D call: TRBD2 (5 bases). CDR3 length: 13 amino acids. V was pared by 4 bases and J by 2 bases, with 6 bases between. The germline gives CDR1 SQVTM, CDR2 ANQGSEA. CDR3 DNA: TGCAGCGTTGGACTAACTGGGGCCAACGTCCTGACTTTC. Translated, it gives CSVGLTGANVLTF. The whole variable domain, filled in from reference TRBV29-1 and TRBJ2-6, reads SAVISQKPSRDICQRGTSLTIQCQVDSQVTMMFWYRQQPGQSLTLIATANQGSEATYESGFVIDKFPISRPNLTFSTLTVSNMSPEDSSIYLCSVGLTGANVLTFGAGSRLTVL.

The rearrangement links TRBV30 to TRBJ2-1; TRBD2 might be the D (5 bases). This CDR3 is 15 amino acids long. Trimming took 4 bases from V and 6 from J, leaving 19 bases between them. CDR1 is GTSNPN and CDR2 is SVGIG in the germline V gene (reference sequence). CDR3 amino acids: CAWTRGRTIFNEQFF. CDR3 in DNA: TGTGCCTGGACCCGGGGAAGGACGATCTTCAATGAGCAGTTCTTC.

The chain links TRBV2 to TRBJ2-7; 8 bases fit TRBD2. V trimming: 2 bases; J trimming: 4 bases; junction bases outside the gene matches: 4. The CDR3 covers 14 residues. The V gene's germline CDR1 is SNHLY and CDR2 FYNNEI. CDR3 protein: CASSEQRGRYEQYF. CDR3 DNA: TGTGCCAGCAGTGAACAGCGGGGGAGGTACGAGCAGTACTTC.